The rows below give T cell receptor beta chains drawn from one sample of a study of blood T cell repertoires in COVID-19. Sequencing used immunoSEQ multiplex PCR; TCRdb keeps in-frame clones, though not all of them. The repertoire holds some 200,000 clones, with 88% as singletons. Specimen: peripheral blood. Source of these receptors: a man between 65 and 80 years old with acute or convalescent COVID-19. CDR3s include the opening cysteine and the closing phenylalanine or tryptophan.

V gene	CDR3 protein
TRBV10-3	CAISESKGEENYGYTF
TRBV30	CAWTSPWGRAPIEQYF
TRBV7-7	CASSPGQGGSYEQYF
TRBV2	CASSRGFGNEKLFF
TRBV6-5	CASSLGLNSYEQYF
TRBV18	CASSPFQTANTGELFF
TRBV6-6	CASSGRDRSSYEQYF
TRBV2	CASSYQGDNSPLHF
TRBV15	CATSRDVQSYEQYF
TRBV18	CASSPETGVREQYF
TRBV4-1	CASSQDGLAGQPGYF
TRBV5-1	CASSFGTGIMNTEAFF
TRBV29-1	CSVEPGQGAREQYF
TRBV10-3	CAISLGTSGSTDTQYF
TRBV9	CASSSSGYSTDTQYF
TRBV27	CASSTRTMQGNNEQFF
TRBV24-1	CAISGSSDTQYF
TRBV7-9	CASSPGEQNTEAFF
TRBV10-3	CAISVTGGQENGGGYTF
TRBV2	CASTNRGGYETQYF
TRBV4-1	CASSRTGLGYEQYF
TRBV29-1	CSVCEGNGGRTYGYTF
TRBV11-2	CASRFTTGSNSPLHF
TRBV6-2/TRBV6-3	CASSPRPYSLTNTGELFF
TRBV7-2	CASSLQQGVNYEQYF
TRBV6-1	CASSDQLTGGYEQYF
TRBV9	CASSVAGVGEQYF
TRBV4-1	CASSQVLIRDRGYYEQYF